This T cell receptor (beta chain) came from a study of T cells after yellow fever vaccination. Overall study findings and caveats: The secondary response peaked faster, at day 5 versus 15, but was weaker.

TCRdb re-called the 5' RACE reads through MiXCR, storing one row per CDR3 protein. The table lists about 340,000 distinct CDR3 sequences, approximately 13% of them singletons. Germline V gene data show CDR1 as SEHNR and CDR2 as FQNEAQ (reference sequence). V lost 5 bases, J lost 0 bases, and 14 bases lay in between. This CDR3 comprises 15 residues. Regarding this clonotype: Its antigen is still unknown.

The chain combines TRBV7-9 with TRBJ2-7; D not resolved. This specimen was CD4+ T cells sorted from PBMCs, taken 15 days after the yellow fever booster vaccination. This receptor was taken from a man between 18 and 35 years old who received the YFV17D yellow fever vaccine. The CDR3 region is CASSPRGESSYEQYF. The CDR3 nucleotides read TGTGCCAGCAGCCCTCGAGGCGAGAGCTCCTACGAGCAGTACTTC.